Many counts were recorded for the clone carrying this T cell receptor beta chain. The time point denotes: sample taken at primary tumor resection. The donors were about 72 patients with non-small cell lung cancer that was early-stage and untreated. TCRs were sequenced from unsorted whole RNA of tumor, nontumor lung or PBMC. The sample belongs to a study of spatial heterogeneity in lung cancer. Study background: Averaged across combinations, each unique TCR and UMI pairing appeared more than ten times in raw reads, which were uncorrected.

The CDR3 is made up of 12 amino acids. Trimming stripped 5 bases from V and 8 bases from J, with 10 bases between. Unique molecular identifiers, one per molecule, were present on every TCR cDNA molecule. TCRdb itself ran the 5' RACE reads through MiXCR, one entry per CDR3 protein. The table includes 2,500 or so distinct CDR3 sequences, just under 2% detected once. The clonotype originates from a male donor with early-stage non-small cell lung cancer. The sequencing here drew on normal lung tissue next to the tumor, taken at surgery. The rearrangement links TRBV12-3 or TRBV12-4 to TRBJ2-1, with D perhaps assigned TRBD1 or TRBD2 (5 bases each). The CDR3 loop is CASSPWGYEQFF. CDR3 nucleotide sequence: TGTGCCAGCAGTCCCTGGGGGTATGAGCAGTTCTTC.